This T cell receptor beta chain was profiled in a study of identical twins. Trimming cost V 6 bases and J 2 bases, with 16 bases left between them. The CDR3 has 16 residues. Per the germline V gene, CDR1 is SNHLY and CDR2 is FYNNEI. Each CDR3 protein gets one entry after TCRdb re-called the 5' RACE reads with MiXCR. The sample yields around 480,000 distinct CDR3 sequences, 12% to 15% seen once. The sample was also linked to a second study, of yellow fever vaccine responses in identical twins.

This clonotype originated in a young woman in good health. Sequencing input: CD4+ T cells sorted from blood. V usage is TRBV2 and J usage is TRBJ2-2, with D unresolved. CDR3 coding DNA: TGTGCCAGCAGGAAAGAGAATAAAGCTAACACCGGGGAGCTGTTTTTT. It encodes CASRKENKANTGELFF.